The 12 T cell receptor beta chains reported below all come from one sample, sequenced in a study of blood T cell repertoires in COVID-19. Assay used: immunoSEQ multiplex PCR; TCRdb lists only in-frame clones, some missing. The sample has roughly 44,000 clones; about 87% are singletons. The sequenced material came from peripheral blood. The source of these receptors is an elderly man with acute or convalescent COVID-19.

The chain has TRBV3-1 (or the pseudogene TRBV3-2) and TRBJ2-2; TRBD2 matches 9 bases. Per the germline V gene, CDR1 is LGHDT and CDR2 is YNNKEL (reference sequence). Trimming removed 7 bases from V and 6 bases from J; junction bases left unmatched: 9. There are 15 residues in the CDR3. The CDR3 DNA reads TGTGCCAGCACCGGGAGCGGGGGGCGTGCCGGGGAGCTGTTTTTT. Encoded protein: CASTGSGGRAGELFF.

V gene TRBV28 combines with J gene TRBJ1-5, with 10 bases fitting TRBD1. CDR1 and CDR2 from the germline V gene are MDHEN and SYDVKM. After removal of 7 bases from V and 3 bases from J, the junction contained 9 bases not matched to a gene. The CDR3 totals 16 residues. The CDR3 loop reads CASKASGTGANQPQHF. CDR3 sequence (DNA): TGTGCCAGCAAAGCTTCCGGGACAGGGGCCAATCAGCCCCAGCATTTT.

The chain carries TRBV6-1 and TRBJ1-1; no definite D call. This CDR3 is built from 16 residues. V lost 2 bases and J lost 3, with 16 bases in between. Germline loops: CDR1 MNHNS, CDR2 SASEGT. The CDR3 loop is CASSEKWSPRYTEAFF. CDR3 coding DNA: TGTGCCAGCAGTGAAAAATGGTCCCCCCGGTACACTGAAGCTTTCTTT.

V gene TRBV9 combines with J gene TRBJ2-5; D not resolved. Germline-derived CDR1 and CDR2 are SGDLS and YYNGEE. V lost 0 bases to trimming and J lost 7 bases, with 10 bases between them. The CDR3 has 13 residues. CDR3 sequence (DNA): TGTGCCAGCAGCGTAGGGCGAGGCCTGACCCAGTACTTC. This translates into CASSVGRGLTQYF. Full variable domain (missing parts from reference TRBV9 and TRBJ2-5): DSGVTQTPKHLITATGQRVTLRCSPRSGDLSVYWYQQSLDQGLQFLIQYYNGEERAKGNILERFSAQQFPDLHSELNLSSLELGDSALYFCASSVGRGLTQYFGPGTRLLVL.

V gene TRBV19 combines with J gene TRBJ2-5, with 14 positions matching TRBD2. CDR3 length: 17 residues. Germline V gene sequence: CDR1 LNHDA, CDR2 SQIVND (reference sequence). J was trimmed by 5 bases and V by 4 bases; bases with no gene match: 9. CDR3 sequence reads: CASSKRRLAGGLETQYF. The CDR3 coding sequence is TGTGCCAGTAGTAAACGACGACTAGCGGGGGGGCTGGAGACCCAGTACTTC.

A word on this clone: Its ends do not fully match the called genes, so a read error is possible. The J gene is TRBJ2-2, the V gene TRBV5-1, with TRBD2 matching 8 bases. The CDR3 totals 16 residues. The germline V gene encodes CDR1 SGHRS and CDR2 YFSETQ. The CDR3 loop is CARSLGRGGNTGELFF. CDR3 coding DNA: TGCGCCCGCAGCTTGGGCCGGGGGGGAAACACCGGGGAGCTGTTTTTT.

The chain uses TRBV3-1 (or the pseudogene TRBV3-2) and TRBJ1-1, with a weak D call TRBD1 (5 bases). Germline V gene data show CDR1 as LGHDT and CDR2 as YNNKEL (reference sequence). Trimming left V 9 bases short and J 4 bases short, with 21 bases between. This CDR3 spans 15 amino acids. The CDR3 nucleotides read TGTGCCAGTAGTGACGGGGGGAGGATTGGCACTGAAGCTTTCTTT. It yields the protein CASSDGGRIGTEAFF.

This clone has a single count. This chain links TRBV11-2 with TRBJ2-3; perhaps TRBD1 as D (6 bases). Trimming took off 5 bases at V and 5 bases at J, with 20 bases between the two ends. Germline CDR1 is SGHAT and CDR2 is FQNNGV. There are 16 residues in the CDR3. The CDR3 DNA sequence: TGTGCCAGCAGCGCACGTACAGGGAGACTTGGAGATACGCAGTATTTT. Translated, it gives CASSARTGRLGDTQYF.

The table lists this clone with a count of one. The chain has TRBV5-3 and TRBJ2-7; D is possibly TRBD2 (5 bases). TRBV5-3 carries the ORF label, with uncertain function. The ends were cut back, 1 base at V and 5 bases at J, with 16 bases in the middle. The CDR3 covers 15 residues. Here the CDR3 DNA reads TGTGCCAGAAGCTTGCCGGGGAGACAAAGGGACGAGCAGTACTTC. Its translation: CARSLPGRQRDEQYF.

The rearrangement uses TRBV1 and TRBJ1-5. TRBV1 is assigned pseudogene status. There are 14 residues in the CDR3. This chain's CDR3 is CTSRLDCSNQPQHF. The CDR3 coding sequence is TGCACCAGCAGACTGGACTGCAGCAATCAGCCCCAGCATTTT.

The chain has TRBV5-8 and TRBJ2-3; TRBD1 aligns across 12 bases. Germline V gene data show CDR1 as SGHTS and CDR2 as YDEGEE. Germline trimming cut 2 bases from V and 4 bases from J; bases unmatched to any gene: 8. This CDR3 is 17 amino acids long. CDR3 region: CASSFDGTGGKADTQYF. The CDR3 DNA is TGTGCCAGCAGCTTTGATGGGACAGGGGGCAAGGCAGATACGCAGTATTTT.

The V and J genes are TRBV7-8 and TRBJ2-2; 8 positions match TRBD1. V was pared by 5 bases and J by 0 bases, with 5 bases of the junction left unmatched. CDR3 length equals 16 residues. Germline V gene data show CDR1 as SGHVS and CDR2 as FQNEAQ. The DNA for the CDR3 is TGTGCCAGCAGCCCCCGGACAGGGTCGAACACCGGGGAGCTGTTTTTT. Translation gives CASSPRTGSNTGELFF.